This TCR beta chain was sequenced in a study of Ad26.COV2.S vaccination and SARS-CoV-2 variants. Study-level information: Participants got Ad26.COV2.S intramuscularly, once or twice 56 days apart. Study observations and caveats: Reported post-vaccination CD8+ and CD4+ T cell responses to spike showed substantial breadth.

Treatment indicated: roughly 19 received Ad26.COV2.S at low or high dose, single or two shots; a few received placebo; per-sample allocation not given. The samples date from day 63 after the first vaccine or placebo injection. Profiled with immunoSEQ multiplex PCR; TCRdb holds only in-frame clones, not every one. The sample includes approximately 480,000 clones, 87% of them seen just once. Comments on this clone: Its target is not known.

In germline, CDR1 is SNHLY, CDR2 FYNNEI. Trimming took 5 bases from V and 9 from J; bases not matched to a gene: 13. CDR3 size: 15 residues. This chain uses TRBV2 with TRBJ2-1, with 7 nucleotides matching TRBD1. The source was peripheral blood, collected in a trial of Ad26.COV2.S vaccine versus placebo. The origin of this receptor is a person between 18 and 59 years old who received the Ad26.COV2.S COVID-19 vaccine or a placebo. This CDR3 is CASSSGQVAPSEQFF. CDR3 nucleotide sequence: TGTGCCAGCAGTTCCGGACAGGTAGCCCCGAGTGAGCAGTTCTTC. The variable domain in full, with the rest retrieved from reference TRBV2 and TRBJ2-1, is EPEVTQTPSHQVTQMGQEVILRCVPISNHLYFYWYRQILGQKVEFLVSFYNNEISEKSEIFDDQFSVERPDGSNFTLKIRSTKLEDSAMYFCASSSGQVAPSEQFFGPGTRLTVL.